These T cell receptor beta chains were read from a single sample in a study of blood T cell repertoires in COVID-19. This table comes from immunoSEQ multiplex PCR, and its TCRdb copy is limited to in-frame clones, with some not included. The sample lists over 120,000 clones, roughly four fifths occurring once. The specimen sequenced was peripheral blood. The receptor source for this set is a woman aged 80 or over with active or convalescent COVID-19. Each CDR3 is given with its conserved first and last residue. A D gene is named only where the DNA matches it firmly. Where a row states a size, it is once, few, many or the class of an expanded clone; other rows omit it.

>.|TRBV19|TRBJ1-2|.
TGTGCCAGTAGTATGTCAGGATATGGCTACACCTTC
CASSMSGYGYTF
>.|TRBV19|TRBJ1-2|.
TGTGCCAGTACCGCGTGGAACTATGGCTACACCTTC
CASTAWNYGYTF
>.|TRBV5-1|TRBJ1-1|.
TGCGCCAGCAGCCTGGATGTCCAGAACACTGAAGCTTTCTTT
CASSLDVQNTEAFF
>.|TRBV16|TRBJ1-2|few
TGTGCCAGCAGCCAATCCGGAGACTATGGCTACACCTTC
CASSQSGDYGYTF
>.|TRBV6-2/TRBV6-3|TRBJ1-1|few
TGTGCCAGCAGTCATCAGGGGTGGACTGAAGCTTTCTTT
CASSHQGWTEAFF
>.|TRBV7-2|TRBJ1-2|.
TGTGCCAGCAGCTTAGACTGGAACTATGGCTACACCTTC
CASSLDWNYGYTF
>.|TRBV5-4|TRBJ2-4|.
TGTGCCAGCAGCTTGATCTCGAGTCGGTGGACAGATAAAAACATTCAGTACTTC
CASSLISSRWTDKNIQYF
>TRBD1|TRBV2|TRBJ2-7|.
TGTGCCAGCAATATGGGACAGGTATTCTACGAGCAGTACTTC
CASNMGQVFYEQYF
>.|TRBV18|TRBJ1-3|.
TGTGCCAGCTCAGTGGACAGCTCTGGAAACACCATATATTTT
CASSVDSSGNTIYF
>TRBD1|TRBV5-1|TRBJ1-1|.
TGCGCCAGCAGCAGGGGACAGGGAAACACTGAAGCTTTCTTT
CASSRGQGNTEAFF